The rows below give T cell receptor beta chains drawn from one sample of a study of blood T cell repertoires in COVID-19. Clones were sequenced by immunoSEQ multiplex PCR, and TCRdb holds only the in-frame ones, with some missing. The sample yields 60,000 to 75,000 clones, 86% seen once. Specimen: peripheral blood. Every receptor here comes from a young man with acute or convalescent COVID-19. Each CDR3 is given with its conserved first and last residue. The D gene is left open where the match is weak. Rows give clone size only sometimes, using once, few, many, or a class for an expanded clone.

clone size	V gene	D gene	J gene	CDR3 protein	CDR3 DNA
-	TRBV4-2	TRBD2	TRBJ2-1	CASSQVLEGRLAASSYNEQFF	TGTGCCAGCAGCCAAGTTTTGGAAGGGAGACTAGCCGCCAGCTCCTACAATGAGCAGTTCTTC
-	TRBV6-6	-	TRBJ1-1	CASRPPGNTEAFF	TGTGCCAGCAGGCCCCCAGGGAACACTGAAGCTTTCTTT
-	TRBV18	TRBD1	TRBJ2-7	CASSPPGQGGYEQYF	TGTGCCAGCTCACCCCCGGGACAGGGAGGCTACGAGCAGTACTTC
-	TRBV5-4	-	TRBJ2-3	CASSEQTKWDTQYF	TGTGCCAGCAGCGAACAAACTAAATGGGATACGCAGTATTTT
-	TRBV18	-	TRBJ1-5	CASSPQQGLGQPQHF	TGTGCCAGCTCACCACAACAGGGTCTGGGTCAGCCCCAGCATTTT
-	TRBV5-5	-	TRBJ1-2	CASSYGSNYGYTF	TGTGCCAGCAGCTACGGGAGTAACTATGGCTACACCTTC
few	TRBV19	TRBD1	TRBJ2-3	CASRVRGMGTDTQYF	TGTGCCAGTAGAGTCAGGGGGATGGGCACAGATACGCAGTATTTT
-	TRBV19	TRBD2	TRBJ2-1	CASRTYSGSSYNEQFF	TGTGCCAGTAGAACTTATAGCGGGAGCTCCTACAATGAGCAGTTCTTC
-	TRBV19	-	TRBJ1-1	CASKQNTEAFF	TGTGCCAGTAAACAGAACACTGAAGCTTTCTTT
-	TRBV29-1	TRBD1	TRBJ1-2	CSVRQGGYGYTF	TGCAGCGTTCGACAGGGAGGCTATGGCTACACCTTC
once	TRBV6-2/TRBV6-3	-	TRBJ2-1	CASSYPRTYNEQFF	TGTGCCAGCAGTTACCCCAGGACTTACAATGAGCAGTTCTTC
-	TRBV19	-	TRBJ2-1	CASRNHSIEQFF	TGTGCCAGTAGAAATCACTCCATTGAGCAGTTCTTC
-	TRBV2	-	TRBJ1-2	CASTPTGGYGYTF	TGTGCCAGCACTCCCACCGGCGGGTATGGCTACACCTTC
once	TRBV25-1	TRBD2	TRBJ2-3	CASSKSGGDTQYF	TGTGCCAGCAGTAAATCGGGGGGAGATACGCAGTATTTT
-	TRBV5-6	-	TRBJ2-1	CASSLSAGGFRGNEQFF	TGTGCCAGCAGCTTATCGGCAGGGGGGTTTCGAGGCAATGAGCAGTTCTTC
-	TRBV3-1/TRBV3-2	-	TRBJ2-1	CASSPGFDYNEQFF	TGTGCCAGCAGCCCCGGGTTTGATTACAATGAGCAGTTCTTC
-	TRBV30	-	TRBJ1-1	CAWSVKGIEAFF	TGTGCCTGGAGTGTAAAGGGGATTGAAGCTTTCTTT